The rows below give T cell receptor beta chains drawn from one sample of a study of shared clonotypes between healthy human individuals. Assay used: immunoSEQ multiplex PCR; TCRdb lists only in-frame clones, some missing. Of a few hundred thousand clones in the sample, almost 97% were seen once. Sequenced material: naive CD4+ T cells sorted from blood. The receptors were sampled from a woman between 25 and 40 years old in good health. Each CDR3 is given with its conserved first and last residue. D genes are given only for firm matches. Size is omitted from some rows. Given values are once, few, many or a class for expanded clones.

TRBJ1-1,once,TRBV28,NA,CASSLPTVNTEAFF,TGTGCCAGCAGTTTACCGACAGTGAACACTGAAGCTTTCTTT
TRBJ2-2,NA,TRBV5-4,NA,CASSMRFLGRSSTGELFF,TGTGCCAGCAGCATGCGGTTCCTAGGGAGGAGTTCCACCGGGGAGCTGTTTTTT
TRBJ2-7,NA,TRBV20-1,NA,CSARSRDEQYF,TGCAGTGCTAGGTCCAGGGATGAGCAGTACTTC
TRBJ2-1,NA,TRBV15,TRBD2,CATSRGLAGYNEQFF,TGTGCCACCAGCAGGGGACTAGCGGGGTACAATGAGCAGTTCTTC
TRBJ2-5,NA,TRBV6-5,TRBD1,CASSGDRGFGETQYF,TGTGCCAGCAGCGGGGACAGGGGGTTTGGGGAGACCCAGTACTTC
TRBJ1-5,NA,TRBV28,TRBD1,CASRIQGNMGSQHF,TGTGCCAGCAGAATACAGGGGAATATGGGATCCCAGCATTTT
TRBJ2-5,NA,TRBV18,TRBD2,CASSPGGAETQYF,TGTGCCAGCTCTCCGGGAGGGGCCGAGACCCAGTACTTC
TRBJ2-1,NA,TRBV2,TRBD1,CASRTGGPYNEQFF,TGTGCCAGCAGGACAGGGGGGCCCTACAATGAGCAGTTCTTC
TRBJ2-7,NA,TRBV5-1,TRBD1,CASSRDSYEQYF,TGCGCCAGCAGCCGGGACAGCTACGAGCAGTACTTC
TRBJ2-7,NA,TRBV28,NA,CASWGGKSPTREYF,TGTGCCAGCTGGGGCGGAAAGTCTCCTACGAGGGAGTACTTC
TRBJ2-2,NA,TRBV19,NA,CASSIVGANTGELFF,TGTGCCAGTAGTATAGTTGGCGCAAACACCGGGGAGCTGTTTTTT
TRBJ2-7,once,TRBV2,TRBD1,CASSETGKSYEQYF,TGTGCCAGCAGTGAGACAGGGAAGTCCTACGAGCAGTACTTC
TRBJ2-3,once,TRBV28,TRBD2,CASSFGTSGRAPVDTQYF,TGTGCCAGCAGTTTTGGGACTAGCGGGAGGGCCCCCGTAGATACGCAGTATTTT
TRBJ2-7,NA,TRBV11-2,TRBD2,CASSSRTSWGEQYF,TGTGCCAGCAGCTCGAGGACTAGCTGGGGCGAGCAGTACTTC
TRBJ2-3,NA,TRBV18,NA,CASSPNTDTQYF,TGTGCCAGCTCACCAAATACAGATACGCAGTATTTT
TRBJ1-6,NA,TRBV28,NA,CASGGNSPLHF,TGTGCCAGCGGTGGGAATTCACCCCTCCACTTT
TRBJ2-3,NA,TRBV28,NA,CASSLRPLGGDTQYF,TGTGCCAGCAGTTTACGCCCCCTGGGGGGAGATACGCAGTATTTT
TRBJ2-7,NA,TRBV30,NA,CAWSAGTFLYEQYF,TGTGCCTGGAGTGCAGGGACATTTCTGTACGAGCAGTACTTC
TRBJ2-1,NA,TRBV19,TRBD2,CASGPRGGSNEQFF,TGTGCCAGCGGGCCCCGGGGGGGATCTAATGAGCAGTTCTTC
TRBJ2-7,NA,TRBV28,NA,CASTGIYEQYF,TGTGCCAGTACGGGAATTTACGAGCAGTACTTC
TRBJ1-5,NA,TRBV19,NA,CASSSAGGNQPQHF,TGTGCCAGTAGTTCGGCTGGGGGCAATCAGCCCCAGCATTTT
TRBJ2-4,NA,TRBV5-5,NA,CASSLWGERSAKNIQYF,TGTGCCAGCAGCTTGTGGGGGGAAAGGTCGGCCAAAAACATTCAGTACTTC
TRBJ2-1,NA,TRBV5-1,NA,CASSFRAVTRDEQFF,TGCGCCAGCAGCTTTCGAGCAGTGACGAGGGATGAGCAGTTCTTC
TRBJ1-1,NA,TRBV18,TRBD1,CASSPGTGAEAFF,TGTGCCAGCTCACCGGGGACAGGGGCTGAAGCTTTCTTT
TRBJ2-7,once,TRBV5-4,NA,CASSRLGGYEQYF,TGTGCCAGCAGCAGGCTGGGGGGCTACGAGCAGTACTTC
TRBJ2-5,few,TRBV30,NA,CAWKGLQQETQYF,TGTGCCTGGAAGGGGTTACAACAAGAGACCCAGTACTTC
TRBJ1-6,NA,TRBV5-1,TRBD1,CASSFRTGDYNSPLHF,TGCGCCAGCAGCTTTAGGACAGGCGACTATAATTCACCCCTCCACTTT
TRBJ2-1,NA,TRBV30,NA,CAWSVRRAYYNEQFF,TGTGCCTGGAGTGTAAGGAGGGCCTACTACAATGAGCAGTTCTTC
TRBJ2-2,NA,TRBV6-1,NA,CASLEGAANTGELFF,TGTGCCAGTTTGGAAGGGGCGGCGAACACCGGGGAGCTGTTTTTT
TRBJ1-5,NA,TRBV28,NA,CASRGVQPQHF,TGTGCCAGCAGAGGGGTTCAGCCCCAGCATTTT
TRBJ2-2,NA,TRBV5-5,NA,CASSLRGANTGELFF,TGTGCCAGCAGCTTACGGGGAGCTAACACCGGGGAGCTGTTTTTT
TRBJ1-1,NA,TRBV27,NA,CASGEIGGTEAFF,TGTGCCAGCGGAGAGATAGGTGGCACTGAAGCTTTCTTT
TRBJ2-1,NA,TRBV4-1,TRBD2,CASSLWEGPGFNEQFF,TGCGCCAGCAGCCTCTGGGAGGGCCCGGGGTTCAATGAGCAGTTCTTC
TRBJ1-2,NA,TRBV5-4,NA,CASNSDGNYGYTF,TGTGCCAGCAACTCGGACGGCAACTATGGCTACACCTTC
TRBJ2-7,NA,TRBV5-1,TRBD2,CASSAGLAEMGTSYEQYF,TGCGCCAGCAGCGCGGGACTAGCGGAGATGGGGACCTCCTACGAGCAGTACTTC
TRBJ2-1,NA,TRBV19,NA,CASSMGWDTYNEQFF,TGTGCCAGTAGTATGGGGTGGGACACCTACAATGAGCAGTTCTTC
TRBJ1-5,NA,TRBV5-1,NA,CASSLGSGDQPQHF,TGCGCCAGCAGCTTGGGCTCGGGGGACCAGCCCCAGCATTTT